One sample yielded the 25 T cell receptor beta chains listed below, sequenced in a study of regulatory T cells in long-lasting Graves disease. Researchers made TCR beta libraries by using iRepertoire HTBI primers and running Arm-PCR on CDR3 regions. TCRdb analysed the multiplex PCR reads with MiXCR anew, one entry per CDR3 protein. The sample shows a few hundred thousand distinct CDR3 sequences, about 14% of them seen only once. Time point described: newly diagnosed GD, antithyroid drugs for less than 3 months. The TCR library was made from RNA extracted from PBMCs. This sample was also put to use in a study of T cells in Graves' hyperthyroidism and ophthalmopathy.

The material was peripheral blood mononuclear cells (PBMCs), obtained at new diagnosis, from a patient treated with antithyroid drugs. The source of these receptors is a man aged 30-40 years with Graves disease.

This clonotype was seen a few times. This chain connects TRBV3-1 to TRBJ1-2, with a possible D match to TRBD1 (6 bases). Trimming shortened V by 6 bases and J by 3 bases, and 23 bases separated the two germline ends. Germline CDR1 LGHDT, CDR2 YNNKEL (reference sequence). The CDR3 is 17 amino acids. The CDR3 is CASREERSPGGHYGYTF. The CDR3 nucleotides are TGTGCCAGCAGAGAAGAAAGGAGTCCGGGGGGCCACTATGGCTACACCTTC.

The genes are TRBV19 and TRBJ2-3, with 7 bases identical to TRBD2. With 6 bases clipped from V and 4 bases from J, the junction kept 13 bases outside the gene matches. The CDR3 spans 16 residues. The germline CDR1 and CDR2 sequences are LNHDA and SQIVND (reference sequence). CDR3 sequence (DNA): TGTGCCAGTAGCTTCGCTAGCGGCAGACGTGCAGATACGCAGTATTTT. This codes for CASSFASGRRADTQYF.

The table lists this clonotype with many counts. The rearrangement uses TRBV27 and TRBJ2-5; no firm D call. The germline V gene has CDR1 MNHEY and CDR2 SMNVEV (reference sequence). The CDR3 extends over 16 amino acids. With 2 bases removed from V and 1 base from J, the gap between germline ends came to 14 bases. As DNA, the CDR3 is TGTGCCAGCAGTTTAGTGGGCACTATTTTCCAAGAGACCCAGTACTTC. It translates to CASSLVGTIFQETQYF.

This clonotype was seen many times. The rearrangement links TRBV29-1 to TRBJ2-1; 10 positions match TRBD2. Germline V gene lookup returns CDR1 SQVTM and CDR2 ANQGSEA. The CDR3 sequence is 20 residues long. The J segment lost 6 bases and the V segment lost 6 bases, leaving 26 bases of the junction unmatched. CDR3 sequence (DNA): TGCAGCGTAGACGGACGGGGGCTAGCGGGAGTAATAGTTCGCCGCAATGAGCAGTTCTTC. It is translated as CSVDGRGLAGVIVRRNEQFF.

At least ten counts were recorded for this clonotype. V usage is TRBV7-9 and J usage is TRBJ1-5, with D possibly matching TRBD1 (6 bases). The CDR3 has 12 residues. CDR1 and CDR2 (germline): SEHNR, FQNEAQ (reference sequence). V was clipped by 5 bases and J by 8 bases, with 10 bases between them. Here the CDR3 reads CASSHSGEPQHF. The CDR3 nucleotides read TGTGCCAGCAGCCACTCAGGGGAGCCCCAGCATTTT.

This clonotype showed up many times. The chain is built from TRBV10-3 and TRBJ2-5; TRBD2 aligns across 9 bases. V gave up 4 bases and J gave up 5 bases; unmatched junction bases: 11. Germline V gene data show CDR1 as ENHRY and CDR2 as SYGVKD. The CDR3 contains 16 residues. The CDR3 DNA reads TGTGCCATCAGTGCCACTAGCGGGTCCCTTGGGGAGACCCAGTACTTC. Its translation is CAISATSGSLGETQYF.

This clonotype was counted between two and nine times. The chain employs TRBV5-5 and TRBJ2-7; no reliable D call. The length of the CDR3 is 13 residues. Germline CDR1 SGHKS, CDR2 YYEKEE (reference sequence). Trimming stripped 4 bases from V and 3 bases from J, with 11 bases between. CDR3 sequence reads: CASSPALVYEQYF. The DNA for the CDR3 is TGTGCCAGCAGCCCAGCACTGGTCTACGAGCAGTACTTC.

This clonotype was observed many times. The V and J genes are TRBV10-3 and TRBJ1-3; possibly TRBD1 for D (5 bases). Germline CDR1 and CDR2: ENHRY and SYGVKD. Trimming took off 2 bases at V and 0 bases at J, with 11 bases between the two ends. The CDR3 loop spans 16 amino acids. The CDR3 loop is CAISELGRTSGNTIYF. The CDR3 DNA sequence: TGTGCCATCAGTGAGCTGGGACGTACCTCTGGAAACACCATATATTTT.

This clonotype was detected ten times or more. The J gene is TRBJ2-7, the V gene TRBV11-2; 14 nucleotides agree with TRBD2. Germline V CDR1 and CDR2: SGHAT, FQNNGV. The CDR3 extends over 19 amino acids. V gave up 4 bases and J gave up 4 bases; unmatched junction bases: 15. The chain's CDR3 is CASSSAGLAGGPRSYEQYF. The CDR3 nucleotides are TGTGCCAGCAGCTCGGCCGGACTAGCGGGAGGCCCACGATCTTACGAGCAGTACTTC.

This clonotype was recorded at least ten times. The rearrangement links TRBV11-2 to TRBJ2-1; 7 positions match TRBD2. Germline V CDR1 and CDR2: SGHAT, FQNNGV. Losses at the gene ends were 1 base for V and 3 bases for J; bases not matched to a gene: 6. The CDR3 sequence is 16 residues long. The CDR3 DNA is TGTGCCAGCAGCTTAGTGTGGTCTAGCGGCTACAATGAGCAGTTCTTC. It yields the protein CASSLVWSSGYNEQFF. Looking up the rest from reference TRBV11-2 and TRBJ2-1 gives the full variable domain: EAGVAQSPRYKIIEKRQSVAFWCNPISGHATLYWYQQILGQGPKLLIQFQNNGVVDDSQLPKDRFSAERLKGVDSTLKIQPAKLEDSAVYLCASSLVWSSGYNEQFFGPGTRLTVL.

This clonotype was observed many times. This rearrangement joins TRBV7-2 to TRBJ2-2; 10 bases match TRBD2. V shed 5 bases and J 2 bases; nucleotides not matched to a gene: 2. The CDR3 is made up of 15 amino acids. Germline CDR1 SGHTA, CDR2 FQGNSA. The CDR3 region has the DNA TGTGCCAGCAGCCGACTAGCGGGCAACACCGGGGAGCTGTTTTTT. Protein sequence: CASSRLAGNTGELFF.

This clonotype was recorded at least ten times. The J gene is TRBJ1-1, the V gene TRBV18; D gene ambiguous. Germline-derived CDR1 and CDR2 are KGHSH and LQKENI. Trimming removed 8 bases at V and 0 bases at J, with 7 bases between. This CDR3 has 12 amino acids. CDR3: CASSPLNTEAFF. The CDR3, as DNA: TGTGCCAGCAGTCCCCTGAACACTGAAGCTTTCTTT.

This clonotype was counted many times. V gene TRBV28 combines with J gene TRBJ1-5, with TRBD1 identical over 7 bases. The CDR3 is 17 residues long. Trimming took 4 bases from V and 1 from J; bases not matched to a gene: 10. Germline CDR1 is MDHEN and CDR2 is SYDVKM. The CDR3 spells CASSSVRDSLSNQPQHF. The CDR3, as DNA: TGTGCCAGCAGTTCGGTCCGGGACAGCTTGAGCAATCAGCCCCAGCATTTT.

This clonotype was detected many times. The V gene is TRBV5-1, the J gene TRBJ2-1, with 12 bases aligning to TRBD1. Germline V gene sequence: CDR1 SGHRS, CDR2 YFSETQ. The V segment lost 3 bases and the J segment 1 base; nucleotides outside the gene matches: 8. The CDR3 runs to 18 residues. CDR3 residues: CASSWGQGARDSYNEQFF. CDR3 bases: TGCGCCAGCAGCTGGGGACAGGGGGCCCGGGATTCCTACAATGAGCAGTTCTTC.

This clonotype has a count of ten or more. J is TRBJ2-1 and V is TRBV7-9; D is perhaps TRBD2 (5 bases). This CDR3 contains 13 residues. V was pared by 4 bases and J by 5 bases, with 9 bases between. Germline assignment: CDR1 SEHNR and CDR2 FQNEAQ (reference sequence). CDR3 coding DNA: TGTGCCAGCAGCTGGACGCGGGACAATGAGCAGTTCTTC. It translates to CASSWTRDNEQFF.

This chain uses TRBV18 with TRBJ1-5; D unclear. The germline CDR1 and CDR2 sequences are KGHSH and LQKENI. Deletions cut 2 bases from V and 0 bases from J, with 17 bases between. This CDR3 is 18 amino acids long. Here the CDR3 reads CASSPDGYVVYSNQPQHF. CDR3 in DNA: TGTGCCAGCTCACCAGACGGCTACGTCGTGTATAGCAATCAGCCCCAGCATTTT. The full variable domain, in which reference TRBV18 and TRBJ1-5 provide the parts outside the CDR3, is NAGVMQNPRHLVRRRGQEARLRCSPMKGHSHVYWYRQLPEEGLKFMVYLQKENIIDESGMPKERFSAEFPKEGPSILRIQQVVRGDSAAYFCASSPDGYVVYSNQPQHFGDGTRLSIL.

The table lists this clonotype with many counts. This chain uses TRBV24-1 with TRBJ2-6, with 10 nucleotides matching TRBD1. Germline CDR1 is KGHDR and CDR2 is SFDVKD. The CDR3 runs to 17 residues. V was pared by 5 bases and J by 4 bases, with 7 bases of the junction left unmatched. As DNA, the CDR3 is TGTGCCACCAGTGCTGGGGGACAGGGGATCGGGGCCAACGTCCTGACTTTC. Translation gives CATSAGGQGIGANVLTF.

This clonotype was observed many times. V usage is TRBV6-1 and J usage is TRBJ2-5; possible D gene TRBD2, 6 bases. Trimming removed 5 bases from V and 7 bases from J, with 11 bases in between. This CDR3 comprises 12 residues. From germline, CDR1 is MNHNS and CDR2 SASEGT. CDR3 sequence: CASSTLGRTQYF. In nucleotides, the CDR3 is TGTGCCAGCAGTACCCTCGGGAGGACCCAGTACTTC.

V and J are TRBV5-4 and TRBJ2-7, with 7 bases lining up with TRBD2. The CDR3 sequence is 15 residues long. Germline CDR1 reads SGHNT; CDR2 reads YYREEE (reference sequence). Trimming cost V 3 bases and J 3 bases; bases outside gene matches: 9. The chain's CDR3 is CASSSSGLTLYEQYF. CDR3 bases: TGTGCCAGCAGCTCGTCGGGACTAACACTCTACGAGCAGTACTTC.

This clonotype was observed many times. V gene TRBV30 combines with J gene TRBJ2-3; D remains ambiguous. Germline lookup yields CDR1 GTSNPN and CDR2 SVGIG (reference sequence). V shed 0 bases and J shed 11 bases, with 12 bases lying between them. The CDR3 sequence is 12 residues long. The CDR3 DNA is TGTGCCTGGAGTGTAAACGGAAAGGTGCAGTATTTT. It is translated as CAWSVNGKVQYF.

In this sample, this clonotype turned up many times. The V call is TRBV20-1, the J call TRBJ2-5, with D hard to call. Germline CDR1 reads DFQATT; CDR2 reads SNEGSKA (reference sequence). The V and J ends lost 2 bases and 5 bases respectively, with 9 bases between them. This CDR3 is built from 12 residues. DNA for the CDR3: TGCAGTGCTAGACGGGTCGTGGAGACCCAGTACTTC. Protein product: CSARRVVETQYF.

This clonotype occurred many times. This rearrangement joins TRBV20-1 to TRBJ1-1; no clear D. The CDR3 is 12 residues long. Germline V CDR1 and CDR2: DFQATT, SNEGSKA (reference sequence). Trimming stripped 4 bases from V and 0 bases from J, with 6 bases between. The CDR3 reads CSATLLNTEAFF. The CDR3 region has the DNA TGCAGTGCTACTCTCCTGAACACTGAAGCTTTCTTT.

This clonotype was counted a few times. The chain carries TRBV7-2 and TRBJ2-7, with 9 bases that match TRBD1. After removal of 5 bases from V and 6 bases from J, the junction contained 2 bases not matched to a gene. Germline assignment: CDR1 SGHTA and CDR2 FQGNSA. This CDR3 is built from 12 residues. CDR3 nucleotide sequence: TGTGCCAGCAGCCGGGGACAGGGCGAGCAGTACTTC. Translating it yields CASSRGQGEQYF.

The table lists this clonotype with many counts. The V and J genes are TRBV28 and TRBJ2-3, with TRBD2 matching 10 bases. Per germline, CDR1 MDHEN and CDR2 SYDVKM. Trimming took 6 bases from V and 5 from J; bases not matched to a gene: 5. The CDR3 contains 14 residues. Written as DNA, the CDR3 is TGTGCCAGCAGGCCACTAGCGGGATTAGATACGCAGTATTTT. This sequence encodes CASRPLAGLDTQYF.

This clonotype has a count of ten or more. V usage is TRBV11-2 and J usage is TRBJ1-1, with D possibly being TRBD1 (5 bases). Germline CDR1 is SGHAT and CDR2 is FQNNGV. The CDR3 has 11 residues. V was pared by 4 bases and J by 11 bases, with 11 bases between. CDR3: CASSSQGRAFF. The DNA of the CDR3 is TGTGCCAGCAGCTCGCAGGGTCGGGCTTTCTTT.